This T cell receptor (beta chain) was sequenced for a study of radiotherapy plus CTLA-4 blockade in lung cancer. Assay used: immunoSEQ multiplex PCR; TCRdb lists only in-frame clones, some missing. Of 30,000 to 45,000 clones in the sample, 70% to 75% are singletons; the top ten hold 8.5% to 9%. This CDR3 spans 14 amino acids. Trimming removed 6 bases from V and 2 bases from J, with 14 bases in between. Germline CDR1 reads MDHEN; CDR2 reads SYDVKM. Study-level points and caveats: Increased serum interferon-beta after radiation also reportedly predicted response strongly.

In regard to this clone: Its target is not known.

The sequencing here drew on peripheral blood, taken from a patient treated with radiotherapy plus ipilimumab. The V call is TRBV28, the J call TRBJ2-7; D remains ambiguous. The receptor's source is a human donor with non-small cell lung cancer who had stable disease on radiotherapy plus ipilimumab. CDR3 sequence (DNA): TGTGCCAGCAGGGTCTCTCAGGAGCCCTACGAGCAGTACGTC. Amino acid sequence: CASRVSQEPYEQYV.